Given below is one T cell receptor beta chain in context. In its sample, this clonotype was seen a few times. Its antigen remains unidentified. No base-level quality is on record; no much larger clone is a single base apart. The method behind the library was 5' RACE. Reads for this sample came from an Illumina HiSeq 2500. A second PCR of about 6 to 11 cycles was performed with a sample-barcoded 5' primer and a J-beta primer mix. Each TCR beta cDNA molecule received a unique molecular identifier from a template-switch 5' adaptor carrying 12 random nucleotides. Each sample yielded at least 2.5 million CDR3-containing paired-end reads. First-strand cDNA was synthesized from all RNA with the Mint cDNA synthesis kit, primed by a TRBC-specific oligonucleotide. All cDNA was treated with uracil-DNA glycosylase and then went through a first 18-cycle PCR with the universal primers M1SS and BC2_uni_R. In the source study's methods: Each sample was normalized by randomly selecting 1 million high-quality reads, each carrying a distinct molecular identifier. Instead of being binned into consensus sequences, reads that shared molecular identifiers were thrown out. MiTCR, set to a Q25 quality threshold and the strictest error-elimination algorithm, was used for CDR3 identification, clonotype clustering and error correction. A nonparametric unseen species model with Euler transformation was used to estimate lower-bound total TCR beta diversity. The public reads were reanalyzed by TCRdb: fastp trimming at Q25, MiXCR alignment, in-frame beta chains only. Identical CDR3 protein sequences are pooled into one entry, listed with their most common genes and DNA. V and J calls and clone size were set by TCRdb, not the authors. Here the sample has fewer than 800,000 distinct CDR3 sequences; roughly 32% occur a single time. The ten largest account for 15% to 19% of the sample.

The donors were around 39 Caucasian individuals from Russia, aged roughly 6 to 90 years, who were systemically healthy. Ten milliliters of peripheral blood were drawn from each donor into EDTA-treated Vacutainer tubes. Ficoll-Paque density-gradient centrifugation was used to isolate PBMCs, with at least 6.5 million per sample. Trizol reagent was used to extract total RNA from the PBMCs, yielding at least 5 micrograms per sample. For every donor, flow cytometry on a PBMC aliquot measured the percentage of naive CD45RAhigh/CD27high T cells. The sample comes from a study of blood T cells in healthy people across ages (dated by TCRdb to between 2014 and 2017). For context, the study as a whole: Template switching captured roughly one uniquely barcoded TCR beta cDNA molecule per two T cells in model experiments. The donors were split into four age groups: young (average 16 years), middle-aged (nearly 40), aged (roughly 65) and long-lived (more than 80). The study measured age-related changes in TCR beta repertoire diversity using deep sequencing normalized with unique cDNA molecular identifiers. The study analyzed two additional independent replicas of 1 million unique cDNA reads from the same blood draw for two donors, one aged 18 to 29 and one aged 80 or older. Donors of different ages were randomly distributed across sequencing lanes to avoid experimental bias.

Study-wide findings and limitations: Compared with the aged group, the long-lived group had more naive CD4+ T cells, fewer expanded clones and increased TCR diversity, a pattern suggesting age selection. As age increased, observed TCR beta diversity per million T cells dropped in a roughly linear way, and a significant reduction was already evident by age around 41. The CMV infection status of donors was not known, potentially confounding age-related changes in expanded clonotypes. A strong correlation was found between observed TCR beta diversity and the percentage of naive T cells measured by flow cytometry. Estimates of total diversity from one million sequenced T cells were regarded as lower bounds and underestimates. Bulk unsorted PBMC profiling prevented conclusive comparison of naive and antigen-experienced compartments.

Compared with germline, V lacks 6 bases and J lacks 2 bases; bases without a gene match: 4. The germline V gene (reference sequence) specifies MNHEY as CDR1 and SMNVEV as CDR2. Its CDR3 holds 15 amino acids, cysteine through phenylalanine. Just the 45-base CDR3 DNA is kept, in frame starting at base 1. Sample: blood. The receptor was isolated from a woman over 75 in good health. Donor details come from another sample of the same person, matched by shared clones. The rearrangement joined TRBV27 to TRBJ1-6; TRBD1 matches 7 bases in the middle. The nucleotides read TGTGCCAGCAGGACAGGGCCGACCTATAATTCACCCCTCCACTTT. Its product reads: CASRTGPTYNSPLHF.